The 22 T cell receptor beta chains reported below all come from one sample, sequenced in a study of cytomegalovirus exposure and HLA in healthy donors. PCR used 60 Vbeta primers and 13 Jbeta primers. The repertoire was sequenced with immunoSEQ multiplex PCR; TCRdb's copy has only in-frame clones and lacks some. The sample consists of about 98,000 clones, around two thirds of them appearing once. Sequenced: PBMCs. These receptors all stem from a male donor in good health and CMV-seronegative.

The genes are TRBV6-1 and TRBJ2-7, with 10 bases fitting TRBD1. This CDR3 has 16 amino acids. CDR1 and CDR2 from the germline V gene are MNHNS and SASEGT. After removal of 2 bases from V and 2 bases from J, the junction contained 6 bases not matched to a gene. The DNA of the CDR3 is TGTGCCAGCAGTGAACAAGGCGGGACAGGGGCCTACGAGCAGTACTTC. This gives the protein CASSEQGGTGAYEQYF.

The rearrangement uses TRBV9 and TRBJ2-3, with D perhaps matching TRBD2 (5 bases). The length of the CDR3 is 16 residues. Germline V gives CDR1 SGDLS, CDR2 YYNGEE. V lost 4 bases to trimming and J lost 4 bases, with 19 bases between them. Here the CDR3 DNA reads TGTGCCAGCAGCCCCGAGGGTACCCCCCCGGCAGATACGCAGTATTTT. Protein product: CASSPEGTPPADTQYF.

V and J are TRBV9 and TRBJ2-1; 14 positions agree with TRBD2. V lost 5 bases, J lost 6 bases, and 1 base stayed unmatched. The CDR3 has 14 amino acids. From germline, CDR1 is SGDLS and CDR2 YYNGEE. The CDR3: CASRGTSGSNEQFF. The CDR3 coding sequence is TGTGCCAGCAGAGGGACTAGCGGGAGCAATGAGCAGTTCTTC.

CDR3 region: CAWSPRGLAGGRETQYF. As DNA, the CDR3 is TGTGCCTGGAGTCCTCGCGGACTAGCGGGAGGACGGGAGACCCAGTACTTC. The chain joins TRBV30 to TRBJ2-5, with 14 bases that match TRBD2. CDR3 size: 17 residues. V gave up 2 bases and J gave up 5 bases; unmatched junction bases: 10. The germline gives CDR1 GTSNPN, CDR2 SVGIG (reference sequence).

The chain combines TRBV15 with TRBJ2-5, with TRBD2 matching 7 bases. This CDR3 has 16 residues. V lost 0 bases to trimming and J lost 2 bases; unmatched junction nucleotides: 6. Germline CDR1 and CDR2: LNHNV and YYDKDF (reference sequence). CDR3 residues: CATSRDYRGVQETQYF. DNA for the CDR3: TGTGCCACCAGCAGAGATTACCGGGGGGTGCAAGAGACCCAGTACTTC.

The chain is built from TRBV9 and TRBJ1-3; D not certain. Per germline, CDR1 SGDLS and CDR2 YYNGEE. The CDR3 covers 17 residues. Trimming shortened V by 1 base and J by 2 bases, and 16 bases separated the two germline ends. The chain's CDR3 is CASSVRLAGDPGNTIYF. In DNA form, the CDR3 reads TGTGCCAGCAGCGTAAGGTTGGCGGGAGACCCTGGAAACACCATATATTTT.

The rearrangement joins TRBV28 to TRBJ2-2; 10 bases agree with TRBD1. The germline V gene encodes CDR1 MDHEN and CDR2 SYDVKM. The CDR3 has 15 residues. Trimming took 2 bases from V and 6 from J; bases not matched to a gene: 3. CDR3 loop: CASSLPGQGSGELFF. DNA for the CDR3: TGTGCCAGCAGTTTACCGGGACAGGGGTCCGGGGAGCTGTTTTTT.

Only one count was recorded for this clone. The DNA of the CDR3 is TGCGCCAGCAGAGGGGGTGACGGCGGCTATGGCTACACCTTC. Protein sequence: CASRGGDGGYGYTF. V gene TRBV10-2 combines with J gene TRBJ1-2; weak D call: TRBD1 (6 bases). The CDR3 is 14 amino acids. Germline V lookup: CDR1 WSHSY, CDR2 SAAADI. Deletions cut 6 bases from V and 4 bases from J, with 15 bases between.

The V call is TRBV30, the J call TRBJ1-5; 7 positions match TRBD1. CDR1 GTSNPN and CDR2 SVGIG come from the germline V gene (reference sequence). This CDR3 has 16 residues. V dropped 2 bases and J dropped 3; count of bases not matched to a gene: 10. The CDR3 region is CAWSKPLGQSNQPQHF. CDR3 bases: TGTGCCTGGAGTAAACCTTTGGGACAGTCCAATCAGCCCCAGCATTTT.

The rearrangement uses TRBV5-1 and TRBJ2-1; 12 bases match TRBD1. Germline V gene lookup returns CDR1 SGHRS and CDR2 YFSETQ. V trimming: 4 bases; J trimming: 7 bases; junction bases outside the gene matches: 9. The CDR3 runs to 16 residues. The CDR3, as DNA: TGCGCCAGCAGCGGGACAGGGGGCATTGATGGAAATGAGCAGTTCTTC. Its protein is CASSGTGGIDGNEQFF.

This rearrangement joins TRBV7-9 to TRBJ2-7; possibly TRBD2 for D (5 bases). This CDR3 region has 13 residues. V was clipped by 5 bases and J by 3 bases, with 11 bases between them. Germline-derived CDR1 and CDR2 are SEHNR and FQNEAQ (reference sequence). The chain's CDR3 is CASSPMGVYEQYF. In DNA form, the CDR3 reads TGTGCCAGCAGCCCGATGGGAGTCTACGAGCAGTACTTC.

The chain combines TRBV9 with TRBJ2-7; 7 positions match TRBD2. Trimming removed 4 bases from V and 7 bases from J; junction bases left unmatched: 5. Germline CDR1 reads SGDLS; CDR2 reads YYNGEE. The CDR3 loop spans 12 amino acids. The CDR3, as DNA: TGTGCCAGCAGCCCCGGACTAGGTGAGCAGTACTTC. This gives the protein CASSPGLGEQYF. Full variable domain (rest looked up from reference TRBV9 and TRBJ2-7): DSGVTQTPKHLITATGQRVTLRCSPRSGDLSVYWYQQSLDQGLQFLIQYYNGEERAKGNILERFSAQQFPDLHSELNLSSLELGDSALYFCASSPGLGEQYFGPGTRLTVT.

The V gene is TRBV6-1, the J gene TRBJ2-7; a weak D match, TRBD1 (5 bases). Germline V gene sequence: CDR1 MNHNS, CDR2 SASEGT. The CDR3 consists of 13 residues. Trimming removed 4 bases from V and 2 bases from J, with 9 bases in between. The CDR3 bases are TGTGCCAGCAGTGTCCAGGGAACCTACGAGCAGTACTTC. Protein product: CASSVQGTYEQYF.

This chain links TRBV7-6 with TRBJ2-3; 12 bases agree with TRBD2. V trimming: 5 bases; J trimming: 6 bases; junction bases outside the gene matches: 9. Germline values: CDR1 SGHVS, CDR2 FNYEAQ. The CDR3 consists of 16 residues. CDR3 nucleotide sequence: TGTGCCAGCAGCCGTAATCTAGCGGGAGGGGTGGATACGCAGTATTTT. Its translation is CASSRNLAGGVDTQYF.

The V and J genes are TRBV5-4 and TRBJ2-3, with 7 bases identical to TRBD2. The CDR3 totals 15 residues. Trimming cost V 2 bases and J 1 base; bases outside gene matches: 4. Germline V gene sequence: CDR1 SGHNT, CDR2 YYREEE (reference sequence). DNA of the CDR3: TGTGCCAGCAGCTTAGGCCTAGCGGGCACAGATACGCAGTATTTT. It translates to CASSLGLAGTDTQYF.

In its sample, this clone was seen a few times. J is TRBJ1-5 and V is TRBV30; 7 positions agree with TRBD1. The CDR3 covers 13 residues. The trim removed 3 bases at V and 5 bases at J, leaving 4 bases unmatched. CDR1 is GTSNPN, CDR2 SVGIG, per germline (reference sequence). The CDR3 is CAWRDRTDQPQHF. Here the CDR3 DNA reads TGTGCCTGGAGGGACAGGACGGATCAGCCCCAGCATTTT.

The V gene is TRBV6-5, the J gene TRBJ2-5; 10 bases match TRBD1. The J call may be mistaken, given a closer DNA end match to TRBJ2-7. Looked up from germline, CDR1 is MNHEY and CDR2 is SVGAGI. This CDR3 comprises 14 residues. CDR3 in DNA: TGTGCCAGCAGTTACGGGACAGGGGCCTACGAGCAGTACTTC. This translates into CASSYGTGAYEQYF.

V usage is TRBV5-4 and J usage is TRBJ1-2; no firm D call. Germline CDR1 is SGHNT and CDR2 is YYREEE (reference sequence). The CDR3 has 15 amino acids. V lost 0 bases and J 0 bases, leaving 9 bases between the germline ends. The CDR3 protein is CASSLDPGTNYGYTF. CDR3 nucleotides: TGTGCCAGCAGCTTGGACCCGGGGACTAACTATGGCTACACCTTC.

The chain is built from TRBV27 and TRBJ2-7; TRBD2 is a possible D gene (5 bases). The V and J ends lost 2 bases and 6 bases respectively, with 11 bases between them. Germline V gives CDR1 MNHEY, CDR2 SMNVEV (reference sequence). The CDR3 loop spans 13 amino acids. The CDR3 DNA follows: TGTGCCAGCAGTTTAGGTAGACGGGGCGAGCAGTACTTC. As protein: CASSLGRRGEQYF.

This clone was seen more than once but under ten times. The rearrangement joins TRBV28 to TRBJ1-4; no firm D call. Germline V gene sequence: CDR1 MDHEN, CDR2 SYDVKM. V lost 0 bases and J lost 7, with 12 bases in between. CDR3 length: 15 residues. The CDR3 here is CASSLWEKRGEKLFF. CDR3 in DNA: TGTGCCAGCAGTTTATGGGAAAAGAGAGGTGAAAAACTGTTTTTT.

V usage is TRBV11-2 and J usage is TRBJ2-1; D not resolved. V lost 0 bases and J 0 bases, leaving 9 bases between the germline ends. Germline CDR1 is SGHAT and CDR2 is FQNNGV. This CDR3 spans 16 amino acids. The CDR3 sequence: CASSLDGASSYNEQFF. CDR3 sequence (DNA): TGTGCCAGCAGCTTAGATGGAGCTAGCTCCTACAATGAGCAGTTCTTC. Full variable domain (missing parts from reference TRBV11-2 and TRBJ2-1): EAGVAQSPRYKIIEKRQSVAFWCNPISGHATLYWYQQILGQGPKLLIQFQNNGVVDDSQLPKDRFSAERLKGVDSTLKIQPAKLEDSAVYLCASSLDGASSYNEQFFGPGTRLTVL.

The chain uses TRBV10-3 and TRBJ2-7, with D possibly being TRBD2 (5 bases). Germline V gene sequence: CDR1 ENHRY, CDR2 SYGVKD. With 10 bases removed from V and 7 bases from J, the gap between germline ends came to 17 bases. This CDR3 is 12 amino acids long. CDR3 protein: CATSWERREQYF. The CDR3 DNA sequence: TGTGCCACCTCGTGGGAGCGACGGGAGCAGTACTTC.